The 2 T cell receptor beta chains presented below share a single source sample, sequenced in a study of Ad26.COV2.S vaccination and SARS-CoV-2 variants. Profiled with immunoSEQ multiplex PCR; TCRdb holds only in-frame clones, not every one. The sample lists hundreds of thousands of clones; about 92% were seen once. The sample here was peripheral blood, taken after recovery from COVID-19. All receptors derive from a human donor who had recovered from COVID-19.

This chain connects TRBV3-1 (or the pseudogene TRBV3-2) to TRBJ1-4; 9 bases agree with TRBD1. Germline CDR1 is LGHDT and CDR2 is YNNKEL (reference sequence). This CDR3 comprises 14 residues. J was trimmed by 8 bases and V by 4 bases; bases with no gene match: 5. The CDR3 coding sequence is TGTGCCAGCAGCCCGGACAGGGGTGGAGAAAAACTGTTTTTT. Its translation: CASSPDRGGEKLFF.

This clone was observed once. V is TRBV7-3 and J is TRBJ2-1, with D maybe TRBD1 (5 bases). Germline CDR1 reads SGHTA; CDR2 reads FQGTGA. The CDR3 totals 12 residues. Trimming took 5 bases from V and 3 from J, leaving 5 bases between them. The CDR3 DNA reads TGTGCCAGCAGCGACAGCTACAATGAGCAGTTCTTC. Its protein product is CASSDSYNEQFF. The full variable domain, in which reference TRBV7-3 and TRBJ2-1 provide the parts outside the CDR3, is GAGVSQTPSNKVTEKGKYVELRCDPISGHTALYWYRQSLGQGPEFLIYFQGTGAADDSGLPNDRFFAVRPEGSVSTLKIQRTERGDSAVYLCASSDSYNEQFFGPGTRLTVL.